The 30 T cell receptor beta chains below all came from one sample that was sequenced in a study of T-cell memory formation after mild COVID-19. TCRdb independently ran MiXCR on the 5' RACE reads; one entry per CDR3 protein. The sample yields fewer than 300,000 distinct CDR3 sequences, 16% seen once. Sequencing used PBMCs or a T cell subset sorted from them (not recorded which). Receptors originate from a young man who had mild COVID-19 (a few samples of this study predate the infection). Cell type and time point are not known.

This clonotype has more than one count but fewer than ten. The chain has TRBV7-9 and TRBJ2-3; 14 nucleotides align to TRBD2. With 4 bases clipped from V and 5 bases from J, the junction kept 8 bases outside the gene matches. CDR1 is SEHNR, CDR2 FQNEAQ, per germline (reference sequence). This CDR3 is built from 17 residues. CDR3 coding DNA: TGTGCCAGCAGCTGGGGACTAGCGGGGGAGTTTGGAGATACGCAGTATTTT. It is translated as CASSWGLAGEFGDTQYF.

The gene calls are TRBV20-1 and TRBJ2-7; D assignment may be TRBD1 or TRBD2 (5 bases each). Trimming pared 4 bases from V and 3 bases from J, leaving 13 bases between. Germline V gives CDR1 DFQATT, CDR2 SNEGSKA (reference sequence). The CDR3 length is 13 residues. CDR3 protein: CSAKGRDNYEQYF. CDR3 DNA: TGCAGTGCTAAGGGACGAGACAACTACGAGCAGTACTTC.

This clonotype was counted between two and nine times. The chain joins TRBV20-1 to TRBJ1-1; 8 nucleotides align to TRBD1. CDR3 length: 17 residues. J gave up 4 bases and V 3 bases, and 16 bases lay outside the gene matches. Per the germline V gene, CDR1 is DFQATT and CDR2 is SNEGSKA (reference sequence). CDR3 DNA: TGCAGTGCTAGCGGACAGGGAGTATTTTCGATCGGCACTGAAGCTTTCTTT. It is translated as CSASGQGVFSIGTEAFF.

This clonotype was recorded many times. V usage is TRBV7-6 and J usage is TRBJ2-1; D is ambiguous. Trimming left V 3 bases short and J 4 bases short, with 13 bases between. Germline loops: CDR1 SGHVS, CDR2 FNYEAQ. This CDR3 is built from 15 residues. Written as DNA, the CDR3 is TGTGCCAGCAGCTTTGGTCCTAACCCATACAATGAGCAGTTCTTC. Translating it yields CASSFGPNPYNEQFF.

The V gene is TRBV4-2, the J gene TRBJ1-4; D unresolved. Between the trimmed V and J ends, which lost 0 bases and 7 bases, there was a span of 15 bases. CDR3 length: 16 amino acids. Per the germline V gene, CDR1 is LGHNA and CDR2 is YNFKEQ. Here the CDR3 DNA reads TGTGCCAGCAGCCAAGAGCCGGCGGACTTGGGTGAAAAACTGTTTTTT. Protein product: CASSQEPADLGEKLFF.

This clonotype turned up a few times. The V and J genes are TRBV29-1 and TRBJ1-2, with D possibly being TRBD1 (5 bases). The CDR3 is made up of 13 amino acids. The germline V and J ends were trimmed by 2 bases and 8 bases, with 15 bases remaining between them. Germline CDR1 reads SQVTM; CDR2 reads ANQGSEA. CDR3 bases: TGCAGCGTTGAAAAGGGGCAGGGTTTGGGCTACACCTTC. It encodes CSVEKGQGLGYTF.

V usage is TRBV11-2 and J usage is TRBJ2-7; 7 bases are shared with TRBD2. Per germline, CDR1 SGHAT and CDR2 FQNNGV. Trimming at V came to 5 bases and at J to 2 bases, leaving 9 bases not matched to a gene. The CDR3 consists of 15 residues. The CDR3 sequence is CASSEWGRETYEQYV. CDR3 DNA: TGTGCCAGCAGCGAGTGGGGGAGGGAAACCTACGAGCAGTACGTC.

This clonotype came up a few times. The genes are TRBV2 and TRBJ1-1; D is undetermined. The CDR3 covers 13 residues. V dropped 4 bases and J dropped 10 bases, with 16 bases sitting between them. Germline CDR1 reads SNHLY; CDR2 reads FYNNEI. The CDR3 sequence: CASSVESADGAFF. In DNA, the CDR3 is TGTGCCAGCAGTGTGGAATCGGCGGACGGAGCTTTCTTT.

The chain combines TRBV20-1 with TRBJ2-5; 9 bases map to TRBD1. The CDR3 has 16 residues. J lost 1 base, V lost 2 bases, and 8 bases had no gene match. Germline loops: CDR1 DFQATT, CDR2 SNEGSKA (reference sequence). The CDR3 DNA is TGCAGTGCTAGATCGCTCTCGGACAGGGGCCAAGAGACCCAGTACTTC. It translates to CSARSLSDRGQETQYF.

This clonotype was picked up a small number of times. The genes are TRBV3-1 and TRBJ2-7, with TRBD1 identical over 7 bases. The CDR3 has 14 amino acids. CDR1 LGHDT and CDR2 YNNKEL come from the germline V gene (reference sequence). J gave up 2 bases and V 4 bases, and 5 bases lay outside the gene matches. The CDR3 reads CASSPWDSAYEQYF. CDR3 nucleotide sequence: TGTGCCAGCAGCCCTTGGGACAGCGCCTACGAGCAGTACTTC.

The V gene is TRBV11-2, the J gene TRBJ2-2, with 8 bases matching TRBD1. V lost 6 bases to trimming and J lost 6 bases; unmatched junction nucleotides: 6. The CDR3 is 14 residues long. From germline, CDR1 is SGHAT and CDR2 FQNNGV. The CDR3 DNA sequence: TGTGCCAGCAGACCAATACAGGGGGCCGGGGAGCTGTTTTTT. Residues: CASRPIQGAGELFF. Looking up the rest from reference TRBV11-2 and TRBJ2-2 gives the full variable domain: EAGVAQSPRYKIIEKRQSVAFWCNPISGHATLYWYQQILGQGPKLLIQFQNNGVVDDSQLPKDRFSAERLKGVDSTLKIQPAKLEDSAVYLCASRPIQGAGELFFGEGSRLTVL.

V usage is TRBV6-4 and J usage is TRBJ2-7; D perhaps matches TRBD1 (6 bases). Germline CDR1 is MRHNA and CDR2 is SNTAGT. V was trimmed by 8 bases and J by 3 bases, leaving 17 bases between them. This CDR3 has 14 amino acids. CDR3 loop: CASLHIRTDYEQYF. Here the CDR3 DNA reads TGTGCCAGCCTTCACATTCGGACAGACTACGAGCAGTACTTC.

Only a few counts were recorded for this clonotype. The chain recombines TRBV9 with TRBJ2-3, with D perhaps TRBD2 (5 bases). CDR1 and CDR2 from the germline V gene are SGDLS and YYNGEE. This CDR3 has 15 amino acids. V was shortened by 3 bases and J by 2 bases, with 13 bases between the two germline ends. CDR3 sequence reads: CASSGGWASTDTQYF. The CDR3 coding sequence is TGTGCCAGCAGCGGAGGGTGGGCCTCCACAGATACGCAGTATTTT.

This clonotype was seen a handful of times. The rearrangement uses TRBV19 and TRBJ1-4; D perhaps matches TRBD1 (6 bases). Per germline, CDR1 LNHDA and CDR2 SQIVND (reference sequence). V lost 4 bases to trimming and J lost 11 bases, with 17 bases between them. The CDR3 totals 14 residues. The CDR3 spells CASSSGQSEIKLFF. For the CDR3, the DNA is TGTGCCAGTAGTAGCGGACAGTCGGAGATTAAACTGTTTTTT.

This clonotype has ten or more counts. The chain recombines TRBV6-5 with TRBJ2-7, with D possibly TRBD1 on 5 matching bases. Trimming left V 7 bases short and J 5 bases short, with 15 bases between. The germline V gene encodes CDR1 MNHEY and CDR2 SVGAGI. The CDR3 loop spans 13 amino acids. Written as DNA, the CDR3 is TGTGCCAGCAAAACGCACCAGGGCAACGAGCAGTACTTC. This encodes CASKTHQGNEQYF.

This clonotype showed up just a few times. This rearrangement joins TRBV5-1 to TRBJ2-3; 9 bases match TRBD1. Germline trimming cut 3 bases from V and 6 bases from J; bases unmatched to any gene: 8. This CDR3 has 15 amino acids. Germline loops: CDR1 SGHRS, CDR2 YFSETQ. The CDR3 nucleotides are TGCGCCAGCAGCTGGGGGACAGGGACCCCGGATACGCAGTATTTT. Protein sequence: CASSWGTGTPDTQYF.

The chain employs TRBV10-3 and TRBJ1-6; the D is unclear. The CDR3 runs to 17 residues. V lost 10 bases to trimming and J lost 0 bases, with 19 bases between them. Germline V gene sequence: CDR1 ENHRY, CDR2 SYGVKD. The CDR3: CATMALGQSSYNSPLHF. For the CDR3, the DNA is TGTGCCACCATGGCCCTAGGGCAGAGCTCCTATAATTCACCCCTCCACTTT.

The V call is TRBV7-9, the J call TRBJ1-1, with 7 bases aligning to TRBD1. V was pared by 5 bases and J by 11 bases, with 11 bases of the junction left unmatched. The CDR3 is made up of 13 amino acids. Germline CDR1 reads SEHNR; CDR2 reads FQNEAQ (reference sequence). The CDR3 sequence: CASSDVTGPGAFF. Here the CDR3 DNA reads TGTGCCAGCAGCGACGTGACAGGGCCCGGGGCTTTCTTT. Complete variable domain (other parts from reference TRBV7-9 and TRBJ1-1): DTGVSQNPRHKITKRGQNVTFRCDPISEHNRLYWYRQTLGQGPEFLTYFQNEAQLEKSRLLSDRFSAERPKGSFSTLEIQRTEQGDSAMYLCASSDVTGPGAFFGQGTRLTVV.

In DNA form, the CDR3 reads TGTGCCACCAGTGATGGGACAGTTCAAGAGACCCAGTACTTC. This gives the protein CATSDGTVQETQYF. The J gene is TRBJ2-5, the V gene TRBV24-1, with 7 bases identical to TRBD1. V shed 3 bases, J shed 2 bases, and the junction held 2 bases outside the gene matches. The CDR3 totals 14 residues. Germline V gene data show CDR1 as KGHDR and CDR2 as SFDVKD.

This chain uses TRBV6-5 with TRBJ2-5, with 8 nucleotides matching TRBD2. Losses at the gene ends were 4 bases for V and 4 bases for J; bases not matched to a gene: 8. Germline assignment: CDR1 MNHEY and CDR2 SVGAGI. The CDR3 length is 15 residues. The CDR3 sequence is CASSWIRGGPETQYF. The CDR3 DNA reads as TGTGCCAGCAGTTGGATACGGGGGGGGCCAGAGACCCAGTACTTC.

The V call is TRBV25-1, the J call TRBJ1-2, with D uncertain. There are 16 residues in the CDR3. V lost 5 bases, J lost 0 bases, and 16 bases lay in between. Germline assignment: CDR1 MGHDK and CDR2 SYGVNS. The CDR3 region is CASSLDYRETNYGYTF. In nucleotides, the CDR3 is TGTGCCAGCAGTCTAGATTACAGAGAGACTAACTATGGCTACACCTTC.

This clonotype was seen a few times. The V gene is TRBV24-1, the J gene TRBJ1-5, with a possible D match to TRBD1 (5 bases). Trimming removed 0 bases from V and 0 bases from J, with 8 bases in between. CDR3 length: 16 amino acids. Germline V gives CDR1 KGHDR, CDR2 SFDVKD. CDR3 nucleotide sequence: TGTGCCACCAGTGATTTGTCGGGGGTTAGCAATCAGCCCCAGCATTTT. Its translation is CATSDLSGVSNQPQHF.

This clonotype was counted only a few times. The chain couples TRBV7-9 to TRBJ2-7; 9 bases are a match to TRBD1. Germline CDR1 reads SEHNR; CDR2 reads FQNEAQ (reference sequence). Unmatched junction bases numbered 3, after V lost 3 bases and J lost 3 bases. CDR3 length equals 14 residues. CDR3 DNA: TGTGCCAGCAGCTTTTGGGACAGGGTCTACGAGCAGTACTTC. Translated: CASSFWDRVYEQYF. Full variable domain (outside the CDR3, taken from reference TRBV7-9 and TRBJ2-7): DTGVSQNPRHKITKRGQNVTFRCDPISEHNRLYWYRQTLGQGPEFLTYFQNEAQLEKSRLLSDRFSAERPKGSFSTLEIQRTEQGDSAMYLCASSFWDRVYEQYFGPGTRLTVT.

This chain links TRBV7-3 with TRBJ2-5; D is unresolved. Trimming left V 1 base short and J 7 bases short, with 7 bases between. CDR3 length equals 12 residues. Germline CDR1 and CDR2: SGHTA and FQGTGA. This CDR3 reads CASSLRRRTQYF. In DNA form, the CDR3 reads TGTGCCAGCAGCTTAAGGCGGAGGACCCAGTACTTC.

CDR3 nucleotide sequence: TGTGCCAGCAGCCCCCAACAGGGGTCGGGCAATCAGCCCCAGCATTTT. Translated: CASSPQQGSGNQPQHF. The chain carries TRBV4-2 and TRBJ1-5; 7 bases agree with TRBD1. The length of the CDR3 is 16 residues. Germline assignment: CDR1 LGHNA and CDR2 YNFKEQ. V lost 4 bases, J lost 2 bases, and 8 bases stayed unmatched.

The chain joins TRBV20-1 to TRBJ2-7; TRBD2 matches 7 bases. From germline, CDR1 is DFQATT and CDR2 SNEGSKA (reference sequence). The CDR3 is 14 residues long. The junction had 4 bases not matched to a gene; V was cut back by 0 bases and J by 2 bases. The CDR3 is CSARDTLAAYEQYF. The CDR3 bases are TGCAGTGCTAGAGATACCCTAGCGGCCTACGAGCAGTACTTC.

The rearrangement links TRBV4-3 to TRBJ2-2; D may be TRBD2 (7 bases). V was clipped by 3 bases and J by 0 bases, with 14 bases between them. The CDR3 sequence is 17 residues long. CDR1 is LGHNA and CDR2 is YSLEER in the germline V gene. The CDR3 loop is CASSQRGGPSNTGELFF. CDR3 coding DNA: TGCGCCAGCAGCCAGAGGGGGGGGCCTTCGAACACCGGGGAGCTGTTTTTT.

The chain is built from TRBV7-2 and TRBJ2-5, with D perhaps matching TRBD2 (5 bases). Per germline, CDR1 SGHTA and CDR2 FQGNSA. CDR3 length: 14 amino acids. Deletions cut 5 bases from V and 4 bases from J, with 14 bases between. The CDR3 region has the DNA TGTGCCAGCAGCCCTTCCCGGGGTGGAGAGACCCAGTACTTC. Its protein product is CASSPSRGGETQYF. The whole variable domain, filled in from reference TRBV7-2 and TRBJ2-5, reads GAGVSQSPSNKVTEKGKDVELRCDPISGHTALYWYRQSLGQGLEFLIYFQGNSAPDKSGLPSDRFSAERTGGSVSTLTIQRTQQEDSAVYLCASSPSRGGETQYFGPGTRLLVL.

This clonotype was observed a handful of times. The chain recombines TRBV6-5 with TRBJ1-1; D uncertain. The germline V gene has CDR1 MNHEY and CDR2 SVGAGI. The CDR3 is 12 amino acids. The V gene lost 7 bases and the J gene lost 7 bases, with 13 bases spanning the gap. The CDR3 loop is CASTNRWGEAFF. The CDR3 nucleotides are TGTGCCAGCACCAATAGGTGGGGTGAAGCTTTCTTT.

This clonotype was recorded a few times. J is TRBJ2-5 and V is TRBV27, with TRBD1 identical over 7 bases. J lost 0 bases, V lost 3 bases, and 4 bases had no gene match. The CDR3 extends over 15 amino acids. Germline CDR1 is MNHEY and CDR2 is SMNVEV (reference sequence). This CDR3 is CASSLSQGYQETQYF. The CDR3 DNA reads as TGTGCCAGCAGTTTGTCACAGGGGTACCAAGAGACCCAGTACTTC.